This TCR beta chain was found in a study of cytomegalovirus exposure and HLA in healthy donors. Overall study: A prior study identified 90 million to 120 million unique TCR beta sequences from about 200 million T cells. Membership in the Caucasian-associated ancestry cluster was found for around 81% of 300 to 500 genotyped donors. Overall study results and limits: Upon later analysis, TCR association rates were observed to vary by HLA locus, being highest for DRB1 and lowest for HLA-C. Despite most TCR sequences being rare, some public TCRs occurred in many donors.

On this clone: Its antigen is still unknown.

Trimming took 0 bases from V and 2 from J, leaving 6 bases between them. Per the germline V gene, CDR1 is SGHKS and CDR2 is YYEKEE (reference sequence). This CDR3 spans 13 amino acids. The PCR had 60 Vbeta and 13 Jbeta primers. Some clones are missing from TCRdb's copy, which holds only in-frame ones; the method was immunoSEQ multiplex PCR. This table holds approximately 100,000 clones, roughly 80% found once. The receptor comes from a woman aged 40 to 55 in good health and CMV-seronegative. Sequenced input: PBMCs. The chain recombines TRBV5-5 with TRBJ2-7; D remains ambiguous. The CDR3 region has the DNA TGTGCCAGCAGCTTGGGGCGGACCTACGAGCAGTACTTC. This translates into CASSLGRTYEQYF.